The clone carrying this T cell receptor (beta chain) was counted only a few times. The antigen remains undetermined. The data are from a study of post-analysis software for immune sequencing data. Study-wide background: The disease courses covered relapsing-remitting, secondary progressive and progressive-relapsing multiple sclerosis.

Unique molecular identifiers were present in the TCR beta cDNA libraries. From the PCR reads, TCRdb called clonotypes with MiXCR, one entry per CDR3 protein. The table has about 810,000 distinct CDR3 sequences, roughly 58% seen once. Study-wide findings and caveats: With F measure, samples from one preparation batch clustered together strongly.

The clonotype comes from a girl aged 5 to 17 with multiple sclerosis. The sample consisted of blood.

As DNA, the CDR3 is TGCAGTGCTCCCGGACAGGGACAAGAGACCCAGTACTTC. Its protein product is CSAPGQGQETQYF. The chain is built from TRBV20-1 and TRBJ2-5; TRBD1 agrees at 8 bases. J gave up 2 bases and V 5 bases, and 4 bases lay outside the gene matches. Germline V lookup: CDR1 DFQATT, CDR2 SNEGSKA (reference sequence). This CDR3 region has 13 residues.